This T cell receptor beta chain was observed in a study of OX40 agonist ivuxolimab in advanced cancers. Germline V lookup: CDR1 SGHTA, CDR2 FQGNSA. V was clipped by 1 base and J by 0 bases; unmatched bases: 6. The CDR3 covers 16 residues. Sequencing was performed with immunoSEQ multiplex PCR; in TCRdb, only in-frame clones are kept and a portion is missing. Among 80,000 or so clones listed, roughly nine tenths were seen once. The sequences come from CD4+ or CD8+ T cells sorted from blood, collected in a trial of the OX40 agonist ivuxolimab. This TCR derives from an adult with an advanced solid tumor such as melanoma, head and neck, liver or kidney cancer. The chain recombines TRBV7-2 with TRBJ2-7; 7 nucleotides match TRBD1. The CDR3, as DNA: TGTGCCAGCAGCTTAGTCTCTACAGGGGCCTCCTACGAGCAGTACTTC. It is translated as CASSLVSTGASYEQYF.